This TCR beta chain is drawn from a study of technical replicates of blood from several donors. Libraries were prepared by immunoSEQ multiplex PCR; TCRdb keeps only in-frame clonotypes and omits some of them. Among more than 75,000 clones listed, around 95% were seen once. The receptor's source is a human donor in good health. Sequencing was performed on T cells isolated from PBMCs.

CDR3 amino acids: CASSPNRGDGETQYF. CDR3 nucleotides: TGTGCCAGCTCACCAAACAGGGGGGATGGCGAGACCCAGTACTTC. V and J are TRBV18 and TRBJ2-5; 8 bases match TRBD1. This CDR3 spans 15 amino acids. Germline lookup yields CDR1 KGHSH and CDR2 LQKENI. Unmatched junction bases numbered 7, after V lost 2 bases and J lost 5 bases.